The T cell receptor beta chain described here comes from a study of T-cell reconstitution after alpha-beta-depleted transplantation in children. Study outcomes and limitations: At the one-year point after transplant, T-cell counts and TCRbeta diversity were found to come mostly from T cells that had been newly produced.

Germline V CDR1 and CDR2: MNHNS, SASEGT. Trimming took 7 bases from V and 3 from J, leaving 9 bases between them. This CDR3 is 12 amino acids long. As it was prepared, the TCRbeta library received unique molecular identifiers. TCRdb re-derived calls from the PCR reads in MiXCR, one entry per CDR3 protein. This table has a few hundred thousand distinct CDR3 sequences, 25% to 30% appearing once. For this clonotype: The antigen is unknown.

The receptor was derived from a boy younger than two with Wiskott-Aldrich syndrome, due to receive a stem cell transplant. The input for sequencing was PBMCs, taken before TCRalphabeta/CD19-depleted stem cell transplant. J is TRBJ1-1 and V is TRBV6-1; a possible D gene is TRBD1 (5 bases). For the CDR3, the DNA is TGTGCCAGCACCCGAGGGGACACTGAAGCTTTCTTT. It specifies CASTRGDTEAFF.